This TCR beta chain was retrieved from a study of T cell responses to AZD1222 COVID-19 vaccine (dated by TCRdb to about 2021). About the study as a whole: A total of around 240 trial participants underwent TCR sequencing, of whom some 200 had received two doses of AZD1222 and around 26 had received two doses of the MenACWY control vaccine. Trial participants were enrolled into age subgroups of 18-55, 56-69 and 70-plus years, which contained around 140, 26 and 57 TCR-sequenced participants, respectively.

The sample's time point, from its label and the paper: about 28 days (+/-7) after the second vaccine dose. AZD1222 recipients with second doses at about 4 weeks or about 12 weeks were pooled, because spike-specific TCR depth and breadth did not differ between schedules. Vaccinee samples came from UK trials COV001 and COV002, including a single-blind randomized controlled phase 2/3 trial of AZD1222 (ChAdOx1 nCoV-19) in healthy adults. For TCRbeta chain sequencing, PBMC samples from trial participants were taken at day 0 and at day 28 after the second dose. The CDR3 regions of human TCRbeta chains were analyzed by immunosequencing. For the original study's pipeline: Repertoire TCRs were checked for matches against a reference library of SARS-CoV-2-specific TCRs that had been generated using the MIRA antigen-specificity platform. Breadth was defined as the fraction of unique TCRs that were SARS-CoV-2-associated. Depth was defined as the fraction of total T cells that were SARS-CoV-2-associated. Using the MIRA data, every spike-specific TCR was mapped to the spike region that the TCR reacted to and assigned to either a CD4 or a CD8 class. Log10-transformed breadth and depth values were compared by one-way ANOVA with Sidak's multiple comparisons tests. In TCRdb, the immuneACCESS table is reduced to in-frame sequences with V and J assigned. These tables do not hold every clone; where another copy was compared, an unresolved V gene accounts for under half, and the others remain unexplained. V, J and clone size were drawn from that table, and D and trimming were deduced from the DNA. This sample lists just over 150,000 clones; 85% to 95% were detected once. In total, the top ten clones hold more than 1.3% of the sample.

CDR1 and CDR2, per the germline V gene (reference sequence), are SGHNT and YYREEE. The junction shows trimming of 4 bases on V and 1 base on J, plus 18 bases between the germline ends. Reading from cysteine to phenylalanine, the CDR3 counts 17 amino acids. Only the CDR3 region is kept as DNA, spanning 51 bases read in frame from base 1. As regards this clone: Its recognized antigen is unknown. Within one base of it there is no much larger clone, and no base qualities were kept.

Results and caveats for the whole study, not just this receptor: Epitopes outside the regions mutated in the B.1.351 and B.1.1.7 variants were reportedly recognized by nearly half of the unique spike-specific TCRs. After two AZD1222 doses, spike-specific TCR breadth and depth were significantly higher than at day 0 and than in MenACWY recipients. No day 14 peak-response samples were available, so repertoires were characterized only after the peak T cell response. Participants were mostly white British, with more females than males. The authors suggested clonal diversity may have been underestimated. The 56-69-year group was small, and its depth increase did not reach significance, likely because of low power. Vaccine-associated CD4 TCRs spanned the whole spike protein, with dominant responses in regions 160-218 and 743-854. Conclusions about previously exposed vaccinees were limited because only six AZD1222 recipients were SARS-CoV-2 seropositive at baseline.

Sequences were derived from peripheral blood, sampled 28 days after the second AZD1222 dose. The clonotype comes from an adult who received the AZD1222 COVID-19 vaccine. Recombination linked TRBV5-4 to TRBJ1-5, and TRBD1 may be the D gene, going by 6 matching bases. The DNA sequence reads TGTGCCAGCAGCCCAGGTAACAGGGAAAGGAGCAATCAGCCCCAGCATTTT. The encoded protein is CASSPGNRERSNQPQHF.